What follows are 19 T cell receptor beta chains derived from one specimen sequenced in a study of cytomegalovirus exposure and HLA in healthy donors. It was with 60 Vbeta and 13 Jbeta primers that the PCR ran. This table comes from immunoSEQ multiplex PCR, and its TCRdb copy is limited to in-frame clones, with some not included. The table records about 120,000 clones, 77% of them present only once. The sample was PBMCs. The receptors come from a man younger than 30 in good health and CMV-seropositive.

As concerns this clone: Other nucleotide sequences from this sample produce the same CDR3. The V gene is TRBV28, the J gene TRBJ2-7; D call uncertain. CDR1 is MDHEN and CDR2 is SYDVKM in the germline V gene. V lost 2 bases and J 3 bases, leaving 8 bases between the germline ends. The CDR3 consists of 13 residues. The CDR3 protein is CASSLREIYEQYF. Here the CDR3 DNA reads TGTGCCAGCAGTTTACGAGAAATCTACGAGCAGTACTTC.

There are a few counts of this clone. V usage is TRBV19 and J usage is TRBJ2-3; possibly TRBD1 for D (6 bases). Trimming cost V 7 bases and J 0 bases, with 14 bases left between them. Germline lookup yields CDR1 LNHDA and CDR2 SQIVND (reference sequence). The CDR3 extends over 15 amino acids. The CDR3 region is CASISGHPSTDTQYF. The CDR3, as DNA: TGTGCCAGTATCTCGGGACACCCTAGCACAGATACGCAGTATTTT.

The chain carries TRBV30 and TRBJ1-5; D gene unclear. This CDR3 comprises 13 residues. Per the germline V gene, CDR1 is GTSNPN and CDR2 is SVGIG (reference sequence). V shed 3 bases and J shed 8 bases, with 14 bases lying between them. The CDR3 protein is CAWSFFATEPQHF. The CDR3 region has the DNA TGTGCCTGGAGCTTCTTCGCCACGGAGCCCCAGCATTTT.

V usage is TRBV28 and J usage is TRBJ1-5, with 10 bases aligning to TRBD1. From germline, CDR1 is MDHEN and CDR2 SYDVKM. The J segment lost 6 bases and the V segment lost 0 bases, leaving 2 bases of the junction unmatched. The CDR3 is 15 residues long. The chain's CDR3 is CASSLWGTGVQPQHF. CDR3 coding DNA: TGTGCCAGCAGTTTATGGGGGACAGGGGTTCAGCCCCAGCATTTT.

The table lists this clone with a few counts. V usage is TRBV11-3 and J usage is TRBJ2-1; TRBD2 agrees at 11 bases. Looked up from germline, CDR1 is SGHNT and CDR2 is YENEEA. V shed 6 bases, J shed 5 bases, and the junction held 18 bases outside the gene matches. The CDR3 totals 19 residues. The CDR3 sequence: CASSSKTSGEQASDNEQFF. The DNA of the CDR3 is TGTGCCAGCAGTTCAAAGACTAGCGGGGAGCAGGCTTCAGACAATGAGCAGTTCTTC.

The chain uses TRBV5-1 and TRBJ2-7, with TRBD2 matching 11 bases. The CDR3 consists of 15 residues. Germline values: CDR1 SGHRS, CDR2 YFSETQ. Germline trimming cut 4 bases from V and 4 bases from J; bases unmatched to any gene: 7. CDR3 nucleotides: TGCGCCAGCAGCGCATCCGGGACTAGCGGATACGAGCAGTACTTC. Translated, it gives CASSASGTSGYEQYF.

The gene calls are TRBV28 and TRBJ2-7, with 7 bases lining up with TRBD1. The CDR3 is 12 amino acids. The trim removed 8 bases at V and 4 bases at J, leaving 5 bases unmatched. Germline V gene sequence: CDR1 MDHEN, CDR2 SYDVKM. The CDR3 bases are TGTGCCAGCGCCAGGGGGTTATACGAGCAGTACTTC. This sequence encodes CASARGLYEQYF.

The chain recombines TRBV6-1 with TRBJ1-5; no clear D. The CDR3 sequence is 15 residues long. The V and J ends lost 5 bases and 4 bases respectively, with 15 bases between them. Per the germline V gene, CDR1 is MNHNS and CDR2 is SASEGT. The CDR3 region is CASSLEYGWNQPQHF. CDR3 DNA: TGTGCCAGCAGTTTGGAGTACGGGTGGAATCAGCCCCAGCATTTT.

As concerns this clone: This sample includes further DNA sequences coding for the same CDR3. The chain is built from TRBV7-3 and TRBJ1-1; D is possibly TRBD1 (6 bases). V lost 6 bases and J 1 base, leaving 9 bases between the germline ends. Germline V gene data show CDR1 as SGHTA and CDR2 as FQGTGA. This CDR3 region has 13 residues. The CDR3 reads CASSSQGNTEAFF. In DNA, the CDR3 is TGTGCCAGCAGTTCACAGGGGAACACTGAAGCTTTCTTT.

The chain is built from TRBV30 and TRBJ1-3; D unclear. The CDR3 runs 14 residues. V lost 1 base and J 0 bases, leaving 7 bases between the germline ends. In germline, CDR1 is GTSNPN, CDR2 SVGIG (reference sequence). The CDR3 bases are TGTGCCTGGAGTGCGGCGGACTCTGGAAACACCATATATTTT. It encodes CAWSAADSGNTIYF. Complete variable domain (other parts from reference TRBV30 and TRBJ1-3): SQTIHQWPATLVQPVGSPLSLECTVEGTSNPNLYWYRQAAGRGLQLLFYSVGIGQISSEVPQNLSASRPQDRQFILSSKKLLLSDSGFYLCAWSAADSGNTIYFGEGSWLTVV.

The chain has TRBV2 and TRBJ1-2, with TRBD1 matching over 7 bases. The V segment lost 3 bases and the J segment 4 bases; nucleotides outside the gene matches: 11. Germline V gene sequence: CDR1 SNHLY, CDR2 FYNNEI. The CDR3 contains 16 residues. CDR3: CASSDPTGITSYGYTF. In DNA, the CDR3 is TGTGCCAGCAGTGATCCGACAGGGATAACTAGCTATGGCTACACCTTC.

This clone was seen only a few times. The chain is built from TRBV28 and TRBJ2-5; 10 bases fit TRBD1. The germline V gene encodes CDR1 MDHEN and CDR2 SYDVKM. The CDR3 is 16 residues long. With V trimmed by 4 bases and J by 3 bases, 8 bases remained unmatched. This CDR3 reads CASSSPRDRGEETQYF. The CDR3 coding sequence is TGTGCCAGCAGTTCTCCCCGGGACAGGGGCGAAGAGACCCAGTACTTC.

The rearrangement joins TRBV27 to TRBJ1-2; 9 nucleotides match TRBD1. V lost 3 bases and J lost 8; bases outside the gene matches: 7. Germline V CDR1 and CDR2: MNHEY, SMNVEV (reference sequence). The CDR3 has 14 amino acids. CDR3 in amino acids: CASSFADRGSGYTF. CDR3 coding DNA: TGTGCCAGCAGTTTTGCGGACAGGGGCAGCGGCTACACCTTC.

The V gene is TRBV28, the J gene TRBJ2-7; tentative D call: TRBD1 (5 bases). V lost 3 bases and J 2 bases, leaving 11 bases between the germline ends. The germline V gene has CDR1 MDHEN and CDR2 SYDVKM. The CDR3 sequence is 14 residues long. As DNA, the CDR3 is TGTGCCAGCAGTTTTAACCAGGGCCCCTACGAGCAGTACTTC. Residues: CASSFNQGPYEQYF.

The V and J genes are TRBV15 and TRBJ1-5, with 7 bases fitting TRBD1. The CDR3 sequence is 19 residues long. Germline values: CDR1 LNHNV, CDR2 YYDKDF (reference sequence). V was clipped by 0 bases and J by 1 base; unmatched bases: 12. This CDR3 reads CATSRDLLRDRTSNQPQHF. The DNA for the CDR3 is TGTGCCACCAGCAGAGATTTATTAAGGGACAGAACAAGCAATCAGCCCCAGCATTTT.

The CDR3 loop reads CASSVYEQYF. The CDR3 nucleotides read TGTGCCAGCAGCGTCTACGAGCAGTACTTC. J is TRBJ2-7 and V is TRBV2; D unclear. The V gene lost 6 bases and the J gene lost 3 bases, with 3 bases spanning the gap. Germline lookup yields CDR1 SNHLY and CDR2 FYNNEI. This CDR3 is 10 amino acids long.

V gene TRBV2 combines with J gene TRBJ2-2; D is uncertain. CDR3 length: 15 amino acids. Germline loops: CDR1 SNHLY, CDR2 FYNNEI. V lost 6 bases and J lost 5, with 16 bases in between. Written as DNA, the CDR3 is TGTGCCAGCAGCGCACTCCACTCGTGGACCGGGGAGCTGTTTTTT. This sequence encodes CASSALHSWTGELFF. Combining the CDR3 with reference TRBV2 and TRBJ2-2 gives the whole variable domain EPEVTQTPSHQVTQMGQEVILRCVPISNHLYFYWYRQILGQKVEFLVSFYNNEISEKSEIFDDQFSVERPDGSNFTLKIRSTKLEDSAMYFCASSALHSWTGELFFGEGSRLTVL.

The chain links TRBV10-1 to TRBJ2-1; 8 bases match TRBD1. The CDR3 covers 12 residues. Germline-derived CDR1 and CDR2 are WNHNN and SYGVQD (reference sequence). After removal of 2 bases from V and 15 bases from J, the junction contained 6 bases not matched to a gene. CDR3 loop: CASSELTGVRFF. In DNA form, the CDR3 reads TGCGCCAGCAGTGAGCTGACAGGGGTTAGGTTCTTC.

The rearrangement links TRBV7-9 to TRBJ2-3, with TRBD2 matching over 8 bases. V lost 2 bases and J lost 5; bases outside the gene matches: 15. Germline V lookup: CDR1 SEHNR, CDR2 FQNEAQ (reference sequence). The CDR3 is made up of 18 amino acids. The CDR3: CASSLLAIPGGPLDTQYF. The DNA for the CDR3 is TGTGCCAGCAGCTTACTAGCAATCCCGGGAGGGCCTCTAGATACGCAGTATTTT.